This T cell receptor beta chain appears in the sequencing data of a study of blood T cell repertoires in COVID-19. Overall study: Italy, Spain and the United States were the sources of the convalescent and acute COVID-19 samples.

Original handling: Reference gene primer amplification yielded estimated nucleated cell counts. Assay: immunoSEQ multiplex PCR; the TCRdb copy retains only in-frame clones and omits some. The V and J calls and clone size come from that table; D and trimming were worked out from the DNA. The sample lists around 290,000 clones, about 90% occurring once. The germline V gene encodes CDR1 MDHEN and CDR2 SYDVKM. This CDR3 has 15 residues. The V segment lost 6 bases and the J segment 0 bases; nucleotides outside the gene matches: 8. This clonotype was sampled from a woman in her forties or fifties who had recovered from COVID-19. Sequencing was carried out using peripheral blood. This chain joins TRBV28 and TRBJ2-7, with TRBD1 matching 7 bases. The CDR3 loop reads CASRGAGGPSYEQYF. Written as DNA, the CDR3 is TGTGCCAGCAGGGGGGCAGGGGGTCCCTCCTACGAGCAGTACTTC.